A single sample gave rise to the 10 T cell receptor beta chains below, sequenced in a study of shared clonotypes between healthy human individuals. Clones were read by immunoSEQ multiplex PCR, and TCRdb kept only the in-frame ones, dropping some. This repertoire shows 950,000 to 1,200,000 clones, 70% to 80% found once; its top ten account for approximately 0.95%. Sequences were obtained from memory CD4+ T cells from PBMCs. Subset specified: CD45RA-negative fraction. All receptors derive from a man younger than 35 in good health. Some clones in this sample may be carry-over from other donors' samples.

Worth noting for this clone: The germline gene is not matched at one end of the junction; a read error may be the cause. CDR3 sequence: CSARSPLESIF. In DNA, the CDR3 is TGCAGTGCTAGATCCCCATTGGAATCGATCTTC. V is TRBV20-1 and J is TRBJ2-1; D remains ambiguous. The CDR3 totals 11 residues. The germline CDR1 and CDR2 sequences are DFQATT and SNEGSKA (reference sequence).

The V gene is TRBV7-9, the J gene TRBJ2-2; possible D gene TRBD1, 6 bases. Trimming stripped 5 bases from V and 2 bases from J, with 12 bases between. Germline V lookup: CDR1 SEHNR, CDR2 FQNEAQ (reference sequence). CDR3 length equals 15 residues. The CDR3 bases are TGTGCCAGCAGCAGTGGTGGGGGCAACACCGGGGAGCTGTTTTTT. It yields the protein CASSSGGGNTGELFF.

The rearrangement links TRBV6-5 to TRBJ2-6; no firm D call. Trimming took 0 bases from V and 0 from J, leaving 6 bases between them. This CDR3 is built from 16 residues. Per germline, CDR1 MNHEY and CDR2 SVGAGI. CDR3 DNA sequence: TGTGCCAGCAGTTACTCGAGTCTCTCTGGGGCCAACGTCCTGACTTTC. Protein sequence: CASSYSSLSGANVLTF.

This clone was seen just once. This chain's CDR3 is CASSPTSGRADTQYF. The DNA for the CDR3 is TGTGCCAGCTCACCGACTAGCGGGAGAGCAGATACGCAGTATTTT. The chain is built from TRBV18 and TRBJ2-3; 12 bases fit TRBD2. Trimming cost V 3 bases and J 4 bases; bases outside gene matches: 2. This CDR3 is 15 amino acids long. CDR1 is KGHSH and CDR2 is LQKENI in the germline V gene.

The gene calls are TRBV4-1 and TRBJ2-7, with a weak D call TRBD2 (6 bases). The CDR3 is 20 residues long. Per the germline V gene, CDR1 is MGHRA and CDR2 is YSYEKL. V dropped 0 bases and J dropped 0 bases, with 24 bases sitting between them. CDR3 in amino acids: CASSQDSVSRKRGNSYEQYF. The CDR3 coding sequence is TGCGCCAGCAGCCAAGATTCGGTATCGAGGAAACGGGGGAACTCCTACGAGCAGTACTTC.

This clone was picked up one time. V usage is TRBV7-9 and J usage is TRBJ2-3; perhaps TRBD2 as D (5 bases). The germline V gene encodes CDR1 SEHNR and CDR2 FQNEAQ (reference sequence). Between the trimmed V and J ends, which lost 2 bases and 8 bases, there was a span of 20 bases. The CDR3 extends over 16 amino acids. The chain's CDR3 is CASSLRAGEHTGTQYF. The DNA for the CDR3 is TGTGCCAGCAGCTTAAGGGCCGGGGAGCACACGGGTACGCAGTATTTT.

V usage is TRBV30 and J usage is TRBJ2-2; D perhaps matches TRBD1 (6 bases). The CDR3 is made up of 16 amino acids. The germline gives CDR1 GTSNPN, CDR2 SVGIG (reference sequence). Trimming left V 0 bases short and J 8 bases short, with 19 bases between. Here the CDR3 DNA reads TGTGCCTGGAGTGTATATACAGGGCCTAAAACAGGGGAGCTGTTTTTT. Translating it yields CAWSVYTGPKTGELFF. Looking up the rest from reference TRBV30 and TRBJ2-2 gives the full variable domain: SQTIHQWPATLVQPVGSPLSLECTVEGTSNPNLYWYRQAAGRGLQLLFYSVGIGQISSEVPQNLSASRPQDRQFILSSKKLLLSDSGFYLCAWSVYTGPKTGELFFGEGSRLTVL.

A single count supports this clone. The chain combines TRBV11-3 with TRBJ1-2; 9 bases agree with TRBD1. CDR1 is SGHNT, CDR2 YENEEA, per germline. The junction had 18 bases not matched to a gene; V was cut back by 4 bases and J by 0 bases. The CDR3 is 20 amino acids. CDR3 region: CASSCPPVPGTGRANYGYTF. For the CDR3, the DNA is TGTGCCAGCAGCTGTCCCCCCGTACCCGGGACAGGGAGAGCTAACTATGGCTACACCTTC.

This clone was picked up a small number of times. The chain joins TRBV27 to TRBJ2-1, with 9 bases matching TRBD2. Germline assignment: CDR1 MNHEY and CDR2 SMNVEV (reference sequence). The trim removed 8 bases at V and 4 bases at J, leaving 12 bases unmatched. This CDR3 is built from 16 residues. DNA for the CDR3: TGTGCCAGCCTATCCCTCGGTAGCGGGAGATACAATGAGCAGTTCTTC. Amino acid sequence: CASLSLGSGRYNEQFF.

The rearrangement uses TRBV7-9 and TRBJ2-4; possible D gene TRBD1, 6 bases. The ends were cut back, 3 bases at V and 6 bases at J, with 15 bases in the middle. This CDR3 comprises 15 residues. Germline-derived CDR1 and CDR2 are SEHNR and FQNEAQ (reference sequence). This CDR3 is CASSLKDSNGNIQYF. CDR3 nucleotides: TGTGCCAGCAGCTTGAAGGACAGTAACGGAAACATTCAGTACTTC.